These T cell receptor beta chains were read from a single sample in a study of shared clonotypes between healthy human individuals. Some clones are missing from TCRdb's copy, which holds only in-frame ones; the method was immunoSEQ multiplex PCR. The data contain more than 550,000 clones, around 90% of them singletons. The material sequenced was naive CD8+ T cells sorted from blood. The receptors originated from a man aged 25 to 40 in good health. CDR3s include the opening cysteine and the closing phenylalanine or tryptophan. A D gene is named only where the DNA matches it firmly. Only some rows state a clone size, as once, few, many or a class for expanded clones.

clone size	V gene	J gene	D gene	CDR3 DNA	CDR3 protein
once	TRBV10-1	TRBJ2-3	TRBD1	TGCGCCAGCAGTGCATCCGGGACAGGACTAATAACTAGCACAGATACGCAGTATTTT	CASSASGTGLITSTDTQYF
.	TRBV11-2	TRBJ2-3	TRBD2	TGTGCCAGCAGTCCAGTGACTAGCGTAAGCACAGATACGCAGTATTTT	CASSPVTSVSTDTQYF
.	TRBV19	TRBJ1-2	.	TGTGCCAGTAGTGGCCCGCGGGGCGGCGGAAACTATGGCTACACCTTC	CASSGPRGGGNYGYTF
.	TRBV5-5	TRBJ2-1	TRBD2	TGTGCCAGCAGCCCCGCGTTGCGGGAGGCAGATGAGCAGTTCTTC	CASSPALREADEQFF
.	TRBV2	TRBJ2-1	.	TGTGCCACCAAGCTAGGGAAAAATGAGCAGTTCTTC	CATKLGKNEQFF
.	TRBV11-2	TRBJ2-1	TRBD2	TGTGCCAGCAGCACTCTACTAGCGGGAGCTTACAATGAGCAGTTCTTC	CASSTLLAGAYNEQFF
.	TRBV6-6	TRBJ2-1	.	TGTGCCAGCAGACAAACAGGGAGCTCCTACAATGAGCAGTTCTTC	CASRQTGSSYNEQFF
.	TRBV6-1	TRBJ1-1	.	TGTGCCAGCAACAACGCTTTCGGAACCCACACTGAAGCTTTCTTT	CASNNAFGTHTEAFF
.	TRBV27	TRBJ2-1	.	TGTGCCAGCAGTTTCCAGGTCGTTACGGAGCAGTTCTTC	CASSFQVVTEQFF
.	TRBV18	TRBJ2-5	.	TGTGCCAGCTCACCAGGGTCTCGGGGGTTGGAAGAGACCCAGTACTTC	CASSPGSRGLEETQYF
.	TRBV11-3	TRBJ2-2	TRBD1	TGTGCCAGCAGCTCGGGACAGACGAACACCGGGGAGCTGTTTTTT	CASSSGQTNTGELFF
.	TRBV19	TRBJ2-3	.	TGTGCCAGTAGTTGGTCTAGCGCGCGCACAGATACGCAGTATTTT	CASSWSSARTDTQYF
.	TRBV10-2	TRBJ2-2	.	TGCGCCAGCAGTGATGGGAGCGGAGTCACCGGGGAGCTGTTTTTT	CASSDGSGVTGELFF
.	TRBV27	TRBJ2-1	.	TGTGCCAGCAATGGTCTGGGAAATGAGCAGTTCTTC	CASNGLGNEQFF
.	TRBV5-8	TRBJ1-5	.	TGTGCCAGCAGCTTGAATGGTAGGCCCAATCAGCCCCAGCATTTT	CASSLNGRPNQPQHF
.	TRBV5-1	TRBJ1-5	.	TGCGCCAGCAGCTTGGATACTGGGGGCCAGCCCCAGCATTTT	CASSLDTGGQPQHF